A selection of T cell receptor beta chains follows, all from one sample in a study of vaccination and CD4 T cells after COVID-19. TCRdb reprocessed the PCR reads with MiXCR, giving one entry per CDR3 protein. The table has tens of thousands of distinct CDR3 sequences, around 48% seen once; the top ten hold 4% to 6%. The antigens for these receptors are not known. The sequenced material came from CD4+ T cells from blood, cultured in vitro. The receptors shown here come from a human donor who had recovered from COVID-19. CDR3s include the opening cysteine and the closing phenylalanine or tryptophan. The D gene is left open where the match is weak. Rows may omit the clone size; those that give it use once, few, many or a size class.

clone_size | j_call | d_call | v_call | cdr3_length | cdr3_aa | cdr3_nt
NA | TRBJ2-5 | NA | TRBV2 | 15 | CASSYEGQTQETQYF | TGTGCCAGCAGCTACGAGGGGCAGACTCAAGAGACCCAGTACTTC
NA | TRBJ2-2 | TRBD1 | TRBV20-1 | 16 | CSARDRRQGSTGELFF | TGCAGTGCTAGAGATCGGCGACAGGGTTCCACCGGGGAGCTGTTTTTT
few | TRBJ1-6 | NA | TRBV27 | 14 | CASSLSGGYSPLHF | TGTGCCAGCAGTTTATCCGGGGGTTATTCACCCCTCCACTTT
NA | TRBJ1-2 | NA | TRBV20-1 | 16 | CSARDKGHLLVYGYTF | TGCAGTGCTAGAGATAAGGGACATCTACTCGTTTATGGCTACACCTTC
once | TRBJ1-3 | TRBD1 | TRBV18 | 14 | CASSPTGTGNTIYF | TGTGCCAGCTCACCGACAGGGACTGGAAACACCATATATTTT
few | TRBJ1-2 | TRBD1 | TRBV28 | 20 | CASSFLGPGRGRRLGNGYTF | TGTGCCAGCAGTTTCCTTGGTCCCGGTAGGGGGCGCCGGTTGGGGAATGGCTACACCTTC
few | TRBJ1-6 | NA | TRBV20-1 | 17 | CSASPGTPNTYNSPLHF | TGCAGTGCTAGCCCAGGGACCCCTAACACCTATAATTCACCCCTCCACTTT
NA | TRBJ2-7 | TRBD1 | TRBV7-2 | 15 | CASSLRQGGSYEQYF | TGTGCCAGCAGCCTCAGACAGGGGGGGTCCTACGAGCAGTACTTC
few | TRBJ1-1 | NA | TRBV6-4 | 13 | CASRDTPNTEAFF | TGTGCCAGCAGGGACACCCCAAACACTGAAGCTTTCTTT
NA | TRBJ2-7 | TRBD2 | TRBV7-9 | 15 | CASSRRLAGAFEQYF | TGTGCCAGCAGCCGACGACTAGCGGGAGCTTTCGAGCAGTACTTC
few | TRBJ2-1 | TRBD2 | TRBV19 | 16 | CASSIPWGSGSHEQFF | TGTGCCAGTAGTATCCCCTGGGGTAGCGGGAGCCATGAGCAGTTCTTC